This TCR beta chain was recovered during a study of beta chain features in type 1 diabetes (dated 2018 in TCRdb). About the study as a whole: Mean age, gender distribution, total cell number and subset yield were not different between patients and healthy donors. A total of over 90,000,000 sorted cells were examined across all samples, and a strong correlation was observed between cell number per subset and RNA yield. The study compared the TCRB repertoires of sorted circulating CD4+ T cell subsets in recently diagnosed type 1 diabetes patients with those in matched healthy donors. Regulatory and stem cell-like memory subsets were isolated from only 8 patients and about eight healthy donors, whereas naive and central memory subsets came from all 30 or so donors. The investigation overall reported the following: Because cDNA was sequenced instead of genomic DNA, activated cells with high expression could be over-represented, although the groups did not differ in activation or CD3 levels. Type 1 diabetes patients showed a moderate but significant shortening of TCRB CDR3 length in all four CD4+ subsets. At VDJ recombination sites, type 1 diabetes patients had fewer insertions and more deleted nucleotides, which implies abnormalities in thymic rearrangement. Naive, central memory and regulatory TCRB repertoires appeared to be more alike among patients than among healthy donors. Only small numbers of individuals were included in the HLA sub-analyses, which left unresolved whether HLA type had any influence on TCRB rearrangement. PCR may preferentially amplify shorter templates, but because patient and control samples were amplified and corrected together, any resulting skew would affect both groups equally.

Via the germline V gene, CDR1 is SNHLY and CDR2 FYNNEI. V loses 6 bases of germline sequence and J loses 3 bases, and the interval between the two ends is 10 bases. There are 13 amino acids in the CDR3, from cysteine to phenylalanine inclusive. Only the CDR3 region is kept as DNA, spanning 39 bases read in frame from base 1. The High Capacity cDNA Reverse Transcription Kit was used to reverse transcribe all of the isolated RNA, meaning that expressed TCRB transcripts were what got sequenced. Deep immunoSEQ sequencing was applied to naive, central memory and regulatory T cell samples, giving an average of roughly 3.5 million total reads per sample. After sorted cells were lysed in RLT buffer, RNA was extracted with DNase-treated RNeasy Micro or Mini kits, with the choice depending on cell number. Each cell subset was processed on its own to prevent cross-contamination, while patient and healthy donor samples were processed together. TCRB sequences were amplified from cDNA with the immunoSEQ multiplex PCR, producing 87-bp fragments spanning the CDR3 region. Amplicons were sequenced on the Illumina HiSeq platform. As for how the authors treated the data: Synthetic template baselines were used to correct PCR bias computationally, reads within Hamming distance 2 were collapsed, and singletons that could not be merged were discarded. Reads were aligned against IMGT to assign V, D and J genes, CDR3 length and insertions or deletions at six rearrangement sites. Clonotype counts were normalized to sorted cell number within each subset before computing true diversity and Gini coefficients with the tcR R package. The overlap coefficient, calculated on TCRB nucleotide sequences, was used to measure repertoire sharing. In its TCRdb copy, this immuneACCESS table keeps in-frame sequences only and misses some clones. Where compared with another copy, unresolved V genes explain less than half of these, and the others have no known cause. The V and J calls and clone size are taken from that table; D and trimming were inferred from the DNA. This sample is represented by around 320,000 clones; roughly 15% of them were singletons. The ten biggest clones cover under 8.5% of the sample.

This clone was observed a handful of times. Its antigen has not been determined. Per-base qualities were not stored, and no clone one base away is much larger. Each donor gave one peripheral blood draw, approximately 110 mL on average, collected into heparinised tubes. Using a panel that included CD45RO, CCR7, CD25, CD127, CD95 and CD27, naive, central memory, regulatory and stem cell-like memory CD4+ T cells were sorted on a BD FACSAria II. All sorted populations exceeded 95% purity. PBMCs were separated immediately by Lymphoprep density gradient centrifugation and were stained directly, without being cultured. Samples were stained and sorted in pairs, with one healthy donor and one patient per experiment, so that batch effects were minimized.

The receptor chain draws on TRBV2 and TRBJ2-3, with the D gene uncertain. The TCR sequence derives from a young man in good health. Sequenced sample: central memory CD4+ T cells from blood. The bases read TGTGCCAGCAGCGAGCTAGGGACAGATACGCAGTATTTT. This encodes CASSELGTDTQYF.